Described below is a single TCR beta chain sequence and its context. The repertoire was sequenced with immunoSEQ multiplex PCR; TCRdb's copy has only in-frame clones and lacks some. The repertoire holds about 93,000 clones, with 75% to 90% as singletons. CDR3 length: 16 residues. Germline CDR1 is KGHSH and CDR2 is LQKENI. V shed 4 bases and J 3 bases; nucleotides not matched to a gene: 9. This record belongs to a study of blood T cell repertoires in COVID-19. The rearrangement joins TRBV18 to TRBJ2-5; 9 positions agree with TRBD1. The sequenced sample was peripheral blood. The clonotype comes from a woman older than 75 with acute or convalescent COVID-19. The CDR3 protein is CASSLPPGQGKETQYF. For the CDR3, the DNA is TGTGCCAGCTCACTCCCGCCGGGACAGGGAAAAGAGACCCAGTACTTC. The full variable domain, completed using reference TRBV18 and TRBJ2-5, is NAGVMQNPRHLVRRRGQEARLRCSPMKGHSHVYWYRQLPEEGLKFMVYLQKENIIDESGMPKERFSAEFPKEGPSILRIQQVVRGDSAAYFCASSLPPGQGKETQYFGPGTRLLVL.